Listed here is a single T cell receptor (beta chain). Trimming left V 4 bases short and J 0 bases short, with 13 bases between. This CDR3 is 15 amino acids long. Looked up from germline, CDR1 is SGDLS and CDR2 is YYNGEE. The table came from immunoSEQ multiplex PCR; TCRdb's copy has only in-frame clones and leaves some out. The sample includes some 45,000 clones, 80% of them seen just once. These data originate in a study of blood T cell repertoires in COVID-19. The V call is TRBV9, the J call TRBJ1-2, with D hard to call. The specimen was peripheral blood. The TCR originated in a man in his sixties or seventies with acute or convalescent COVID-19. The CDR3 is CASSSPGATNYGYTF. The CDR3, as DNA: TGTGCCAGCAGCTCCCCCGGAGCTACTAACTATGGCTACACCTTC.